This T cell receptor beta chain emerged from a study of T cell responses to AZD1222 COVID-19 vaccine (dated by TCRdb to 2020 to 2022). In the study overall: A total of more than 230 trial participants underwent TCR sequencing, of whom some 210 received two doses of AZD1222 and about 25 received two doses of the MenACWY control vaccine. Trial participants were enrolled into age subgroups of 18-55, 56-69 and 70-plus years, which contained 148, 28 and 57 TCR-sequenced participants, respectively. Summary of the overall study and its limitations: Reportedly, close to half of the unique spike-specific TCRs recognized epitopes lying outside the regions that are mutated in the B.1.351 and B.1.1.7 variants. The 56-69-year group was small, and its depth increase did not reach significance, likely because of low power. Participants were mostly white British, with more females than males. The authors suggested clonal diversity may have been underestimated. Conclusions about previously exposed vaccinees are limited because only a handful of AZD1222 recipients were SARS-CoV-2 seropositive at baseline. The vaccine-associated CD4 TCRs covered the entire spike protein, and the dominant responses fell in regions 160-218 and 743-854. Because no day 14 peak-response samples were available, the repertoires could be characterized only after the peak T cell response. Spike-specific TCR breadth and depth rose significantly after two AZD1222 doses compared with day 0 and with MenACWY recipients.

Per the publication, the time point label means: about 28 days (+/-7) after the second vaccine dose. Because spike-specific TCR depth and breadth did not differ between the two schedules, AZD1222 recipients who got a second dose at roughly 4 weeks were pooled with those who got a second dose at roughly 12 weeks. The vaccinee samples were drawn from two UK trials, COV001 and COV002, one of which was a single-blind randomized controlled phase 2/3 trial testing AZD1222 (ChAdOx1 nCoV-19) in healthy adults. For TCRbeta chain sequencing, PBMC samples were collected from trial participants at day 0 and at day 28 after the second dose. The CDR3 regions of human TCRbeta chains were analyzed by immunosequencing. In the paper's pipeline: Repertoire TCRs were matched against a reference library of SARS-CoV-2-specific TCRs generated with the MIRA antigen-specificity platform. Breadth meant the fraction of unique TCRs that were SARS-CoV-2-associated, whereas depth meant the fraction of total T cells that were SARS-CoV-2-associated. Each spike-specific TCR was assigned to its reactive spike region and to a CD4 or CD8 class using the MIRA data. Log10-transformed breadth and depth values were compared by one-way ANOVA with Sidak's multiple comparisons tests. Entries here come from immuneACCESS through TCRdb and include only in-frame sequences with V and J called. Some clones fail to appear in such tables; in the studies checked, an unresolved V gene covers under half of the shortfall, and the cause of the remainder is unknown. V and J calls and clone size are as listed in that table; D and trimming were resolved from the DNA. Here the sample has about 200,000 clones; over 85% occur a single time. The top ten hold 0.95% to 1.1% of the sample.

From its cysteine to its phenylalanine, the CDR3 spans 12 amino acids. Of all the DNA, just the CDR3 is kept, 36 bases in frame from base 1. V and J lose 3 bases and 0 bases, and a span of 2 bases separates them. Regarding this clone: The antigen it recognizes is unknown. No clone much larger than this one lies a single base away; base qualities are absent.

This sequence was found in an adult who received the AZD1222 COVID-19 vaccine. In this chain, TRBV12-3 or TRBV12-4 is recombined with TRBJ1-1; no D gene is confidently identified. Sequencing was performed on peripheral blood, taken 28 days after the second AZD1222 dose. The CDR3 protein is CASSFLNTEAFF. In nucleotide form, the sequence is TGTGCCAGCAGTTTCCTGAACACTGAAGCTTTCTTT.